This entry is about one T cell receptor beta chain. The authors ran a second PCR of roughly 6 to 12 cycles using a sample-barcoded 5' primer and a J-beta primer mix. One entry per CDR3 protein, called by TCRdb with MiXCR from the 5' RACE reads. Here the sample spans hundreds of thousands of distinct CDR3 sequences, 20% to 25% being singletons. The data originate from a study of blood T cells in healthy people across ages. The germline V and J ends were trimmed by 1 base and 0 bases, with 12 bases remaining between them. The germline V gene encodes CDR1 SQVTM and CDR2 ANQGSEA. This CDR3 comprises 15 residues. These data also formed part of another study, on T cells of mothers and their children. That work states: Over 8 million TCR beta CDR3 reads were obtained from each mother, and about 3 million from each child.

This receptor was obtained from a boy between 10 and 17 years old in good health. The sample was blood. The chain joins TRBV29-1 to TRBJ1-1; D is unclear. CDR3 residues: CSVEGRLLMNTEAFF. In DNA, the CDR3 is TGCAGCGTTGAAGGCAGACTTCTAATGAACACTGAAGCTTTCTTT.